Listed below are T cell receptor beta chains from one sample, sequenced in a study of blood T cell repertoires in COVID-19. The protocol was immunoSEQ multiplex PCR, while the TCRdb copy is restricted to in-frame clones and leaves out a portion. The sample carries roughly 180,000 clones, over 80% recorded once. Material: peripheral blood. These receptors originate from a woman aged 40-49 years with COVID-19, enrolled during active disease. CDR3s include the opening cysteine and the closing phenylalanine or tryptophan. The D gene is left open where the match is weak. Rows give clone size only sometimes, using once, few, many, or a class for an expanded clone.

TRBJ1-6 | - | - | TRBV21-1 | CANELGQGCPNSPLHF | TGTGCCAACGAACTTGGACAGGGCTGTCCCAATTCACCCCTCCACTTT
TRBJ2-7 | - | once | TRBV27 | CASSLGGARYEQYF | TGTGCCAGCAGTTTAGGGGGGGCCCGCTACGAGCAGTACTTC
TRBJ1-5 | - | once | TRBV7-2 | CASSFGAAQPQHF | TGTGCCAGCAGCTTTGGGGCGGCTCAGCCCCAGCATTTT
TRBJ2-4 | - | once | TRBV5-1 | CASSWNLGAQNIQYF | TGCGCCAGCAGCTGGAACCTAGGGGCCCAAAACATTCAGTACTTC
TRBJ2-7 | - | - | TRBV2 | CASSVQGGYYEQYF | TGTGCCAGCAGTGTCCAGGGAGGTTACTACGAGCAGTACTTC
TRBJ1-1 | - | few | TRBV6-6 | CASSYPRTEAFF | TGTGCCAGCAGTTACCCGAGAACTGAAGCTTTCTTT
TRBJ2-7 | TRBD1 | - | TRBV29-1 | CSVKHGQGHEQYF | TGCAGCGTCAAACACGGACAGGGCCACGAGCAGTACTTC
TRBJ1-6 | - | - | TRBV27 | CASSLRQGWDSPLHF | TGTGCCAGCAGTTTACGGCAGGGGTGGGATTCACCCCTCCACTTT
TRBJ1-5 | - | - | TRBV7-2 | CASSPGLIRGNQPQHF | TGTGCCAGCAGCCCGGGACTCATCAGAGGCAATCAGCCCCAGCATTTT
TRBJ2-2 | - | few | TRBV11-3 | CASSRDSQNTGELFF | TGTGCCAGCAGTCGCGATAGCCAGAACACCGGGGAGCTGTTTTTT
TRBJ2-2 | TRBD2 | - | TRBV4-1 | CASSQGSLSGGYTGELFF | TGCGCCAGCAGCCAAGGGAGCCTTAGCGGGGGGTACACCGGGGAGCTGTTTTTT
TRBJ1-4 | - | - | TRBV5-1 | CASSLEGSGPPNEKLFF | TGCGCCAGCAGCTTGGAGGGGTCAGGGCCTCCTAATGAAAAACTGTTTTTT
TRBJ2-7 | TRBD2 | - | TRBV6-5 | CASSYSIGGSSYEQYF | TGTGCCAGCAGTTACTCGATAGGCGGGAGCTCCTACGAGCAGTACTTC
TRBJ1-3 | - | - | TRBV19 | CASSRGGAGNTIYF | TGTGCCAGTAGTAGGGGAGGCGCAGGAAACACCATATATTTT
TRBJ2-1 | TRBD2 | few | TRBV3-1/TRBV3-2 | CASSRGLAGDNEQFF | TGTGCCAGCAGCCGTGGACTAGCGGGGGACAATGAGCAGTTCTTC
TRBJ2-7 | TRBD1 | - | TRBV9 | CASSVAMTGVIYEQYF | TGTGCCAGCAGCGTAGCTATGACAGGGGTCATATACGAGCAGTACTTC
TRBJ2-1 | TRBD2 | - | TRBV9 | CASSVVPSGRDINEQFF | TGTGCCAGCAGCGTAGTCCCTAGCGGGAGGGATATCAATGAGCAGTTCTTC
TRBJ2-7 | TRBD2 | - | TRBV20-1 | CSASPVAGASYEQYF | TGCAGTGCTAGTCCAGTAGCGGGAGCATCCTACGAGCAGTACTTC
TRBJ2-7 | - | - | TRBV18 | CASSPNGAGTYEQYF | TGTGCCAGCTCACCTAACGGGGCGGGAACCTACGAGCAGTACTTC
TRBJ2-3 | - | few | TRBV7-3 | CASSLRGGRTDTQYF | TGTGCCAGCAGCTTAAGGGGGGGCCGCACAGATACGCAGTATTTT
TRBJ2-7 | - | - | TRBV9 | CASSPRDGFAEQYF | TGTGCCAGCAGCCCGCGGGACGGGTTCGCCGAGCAGTACTTC
TRBJ2-7 | - | - | TRBV27 | CASSLSRIRDLEQYF | TGTGCCAGCAGTTTAAGCAGGATCCGGGATCTCGAGCAGTACTTC
TRBJ2-2 | TRBD2 | - | TRBV28 | CASRLAGSNTGELFF | TGTGCCAGCAGGTTAGCGGGGTCGAACACCGGGGAGCTGTTTTTT
TRBJ1-5 | TRBD1 | - | TRBV20-1 | CSASSGQGVGNQPQHF | TGCAGTGCTAGTAGTGGACAGGGGGTCGGCAATCAGCCCCAGCATTTT
TRBJ2-1 | - | - | TRBV6-5 | CASRQGSNEQFF | TGTGCCTCTAGGCAGGGGAGCAATGAGCAGTTCTTC
TRBJ2-1 | - | - | TRBV28 | CASSPLVGYNEQFF | TGTGCCAGCAGTCCACTAGTAGGCTACAATGAGCAGTTCTTC
TRBJ2-1 | TRBD2 | - | TRBV7-2 | CASRRTSGGIYNEQFF | TGTGCCAGCAGGCGTACTAGCGGGGGAATCTACAATGAGCAGTTCTTC
TRBJ1-2 | - | - | TRBV5-1 | CASSLTDLKNGYTF | TGCGCCAGCAGCTTGACTGATCTTAAGAATGGCTACACCTTC
TRBJ2-3 | - | - | TRBV5-6 | CASSLEVTGEGDTQYF | TGTGCCAGCAGCTTGGAGGTGACAGGGGAGGGGGATACGCAGTATTTT
TRBJ2-1 | TRBD2 | - | TRBV6-5 | CASRKSGRANNEQFF | TGTGCCAGCAGGAAAAGCGGGAGAGCGAACAATGAGCAGTTCTTC
TRBJ2-7 | TRBD1 | - | TRBV9 | CASSGTGPQYF | TGTGCCAGCAGCGGGACAGGGCCCCAGTACTTC
TRBJ2-1 | - | - | TRBV3-1/TRBV3-2 | CASSLRGKRENNEQFF | TGTGCCAGCAGCCTTCGAGGGAAGAGGGAAAACAATGAGCAGTTCTTC
TRBJ2-7 | TRBD1 | few | TRBV7-9 | CASSLGDRGEYF | TGTGCCAGCAGCTTAGGGGACAGGGGGGAATACTTC
TRBJ2-2 | - | - | TRBV9 | CASSSPTGELFF | TGTGCCAGCAGCTCTCCGACCGGGGAGCTGTTTTTT
TRBJ2-7 | TRBD2 | - | TRBV27 | CASSIASGDYEQYF | TGTGCCAGCAGTATCGCTAGCGGGGACTACGAGCAGTACTTC
TRBJ2-7 | TRBD2 | - | TRBV11-2 | CASSLYTSGSSYEQYF | TGTGCCAGCAGCTTATACACTAGCGGGAGTTCCTACGAGCAGTACTTC
TRBJ1-1 | - | - | TRBV29-1 | CSVEAPGAMVAFF | TGCAGCGTTGAAGCCCCAGGGGCGATGGTAGCTTTCTTT
TRBJ1-6 | - | few | TRBV3-1/TRBV3-2 | CASSQVDSQNSPLHF | TGTGCCAGCAGCCAAGTAGACAGCCAGAATTCACCCCTCCACTTT
TRBJ2-5 | TRBD2 | - | TRBV5-1 | CASSRMGTSGQETQYF | TGCGCCAGCAGCCGAATGGGGACTAGCGGCCAAGAGACCCAGTACTTC
TRBJ2-7 | TRBD1 | - | TRBV27 | CASSATGGFIYEQYF | TGTGCCAGCAGTGCTACAGGGGGCTTTATCTACGAGCAGTACTTC